Presented here are 22 T cell receptor beta chains from one specimen sequenced in a study of blood T cell repertoires in COVID-19. The method was immunoSEQ multiplex PCR; TCRdb's version includes in-frame clones alone and lacks a portion of them. Of roughly 480,000 clones listed, 89% were seen once; the top ten hold roughly 0.92%. The sample comprised peripheral blood. All receptors derive from a man aged 18 to 30 with COVID-19, enrolled during active disease.

This rearrangement joins TRBV7-9 to TRBJ2-7, with D unclear. The CDR3 is 13 residues long. In germline, CDR1 is SEHNR, CDR2 FQNEAQ (reference sequence). The V gene lost 3 bases and the J gene lost 5 bases, with 11 bases spanning the gap. The CDR3 sequence: CASSFGAADEQYF. The CDR3, as DNA: TGTGCCAGCAGCTTTGGAGCCGCCGACGAGCAGTACTTC. The whole variable domain, filled in from reference TRBV7-9 and TRBJ2-7, reads DTGVSQNPRHKITKRGQNVTFRCDPISEHNRLYWYRQTLGQGPEFLTYFQNEAQLEKSRLLSDRFSAERPKGSFSTLEIQRTEQGDSAMYLCASSFGAADEQYFGPGTRLTVT.

This sequence joins TRBV10-3 and TRBJ2-7; possibly TRBD1 for D (5 bases). Trimming shortened V by 3 bases and J by 5 bases, and 14 bases separated the two germline ends. CDR1 and CDR2 from the germline V gene are ENHRY and SYGVKD. This CDR3 comprises 14 residues. The CDR3 reads CAISDIAGKDEQYF. For the CDR3, the DNA is TGTGCCATCAGTGATATAGCAGGGAAAGACGAGCAGTACTTC.

This clone was seen more than once but under ten times. This chain connects TRBV6-1 to TRBJ2-7, with 8 bases aligning to TRBD1. Trimming took 5 bases from V and 3 from J; bases not matched to a gene: 6. CDR3 length: 14 residues. Germline V gene sequence: CDR1 MNHNS, CDR2 SASEGT. CDR3 protein: CASSRRTGIYEQYF. In nucleotides, the CDR3 is TGTGCCAGCAGTAGAAGGACAGGGATCTACGAGCAGTACTTC.

J is TRBJ2-5 and V is TRBV2; a weak D match, TRBD2 (6 bases). Trimming removed 4 bases from V and 4 bases from J, with 16 bases in between. The germline gives CDR1 SNHLY, CDR2 FYNNEI. This CDR3 has 15 residues. The CDR3 DNA sequence: TGTGCCAGCAGTGGGTTTGTCAACGGGGGAGAGACCCAGTACTTC. Translation gives CASSGFVNGGETQYF. The full variable domain, with the rest looked up from reference TRBV2 and TRBJ2-5, is EPEVTQTPSHQVTQMGQEVILRCVPISNHLYFYWYRQILGQKVEFLVSFYNNEISEKSEIFDDQFSVERPDGSNFTLKIRSTKLEDSAMYFCASSGFVNGGETQYFGPGTRLLVL.

The chain uses TRBV7-9 and TRBJ2-3; 7 bases are shared with TRBD2. Germline V gene lookup returns CDR1 SEHNR and CDR2 FQNEAQ (reference sequence). The CDR3 length is 12 residues. V lost 10 bases and J lost 0; bases outside the gene matches: 1. The DNA of the CDR3 is TGTGCCATTAGCGGGAGCACAGATACGCAGTATTTT. This sequence encodes CAISGSTDTQYF.

This chain connects TRBV10-3 to TRBJ1-6; D unresolved. Per germline, CDR1 ENHRY and CDR2 SYGVKD. There are 13 residues in the CDR3. The V and J ends lost 3 bases and 5 bases respectively, with 5 bases between them. The CDR3 bases are TGTGCCATCAGTGAAGCGAATAATTCACCCCTCCACTTT. Translated, it gives CAISEANNSPLHF.

This clone appeared a single time. The chain employs TRBV10-3 and TRBJ1-5; a possible D gene is TRBD1 (5 bases). Germline V CDR1 and CDR2: ENHRY, SYGVKD. Between the trimmed V and J ends, which lost 8 bases and 6 bases, there was a span of 11 bases. The CDR3 spans 12 residues. CDR3: CAISGEGQPQHF. CDR3 coding DNA: TGTGCCATCTCGGGGGAGGGTCAGCCCCAGCATTTT.

The V gene is TRBV13, the J gene TRBJ2-7; tentative D call: TRBD2 (6 bases). Trimming cost V 1 base and J 2 bases, with 12 bases left between them. This CDR3 spans 15 amino acids. Germline loops: CDR1 PRHDT, CDR2 FYEKMQ (reference sequence). Here the CDR3 DNA reads TGTGCCAGCAGCTTAGATCCCGGGGAGGCCTACGAGCAGTACTTC. It translates to CASSLDPGEAYEQYF.

J is TRBJ2-3 and V is TRBV5-4; the match to TRBD2 covers 13 bases. J was trimmed by 3 bases and V by 2 bases; bases with no gene match: 3. CDR1 and CDR2 from the germline V gene are SGHNT and YYREEE (reference sequence). The CDR3 has 16 amino acids. CDR3 in DNA: TGTGCCAGCAGCTTCGGACTAGCGGGGGCAACAGATACGCAGTATTTT. Translation: CASSFGLAGATDTQYF.

The CDR3 nucleotides read TGTGCCAGCTCACCACCGCCAGCCTACGAGCAGTACTTC. Translated: CASSPPPAYEQYF. V usage is TRBV18 and J usage is TRBJ2-7; D unresolved. The CDR3 length is 13 residues. Between the trimmed V and J ends, which lost 0 bases and 2 bases, there was a span of 5 bases. Per germline, CDR1 KGHSH and CDR2 LQKENI.

The chain combines TRBV9 with TRBJ2-7; D might be TRBD2 (6 bases). CDR1 SGDLS and CDR2 YYNGEE come from the germline V gene. The CDR3 sequence is 13 residues long. The V gene lost 5 bases and the J gene lost 5 bases, with 14 bases spanning the gap. CDR3 sequence: CASSAGGLDEQYF. CDR3 nucleotide sequence: TGTGCCAGCAGTGCCGGGGGTCTGGACGAGCAGTACTTC.

This clone was picked up one time. The rearrangement links TRBV7-9 to TRBJ2-4; the D gene is possibly TRBD2 (5 bases). Trimming left V 2 bases short and J 0 bases short, with 8 bases between. This CDR3 has 15 residues. Germline V gives CDR1 SEHNR, CDR2 FQNEAQ (reference sequence). The CDR3 coding sequence is TGTGCCAGCAGCTTATACGGGGAAGCCAAAAACATTCAGTACTTC. Translated, it gives CASSLYGEAKNIQYF.

The V call is TRBV28, the J call TRBJ1-5, with D possibly matching TRBD1 (5 bases). Germline assignment: CDR1 MDHEN and CDR2 SYDVKM. There are 15 residues in the CDR3. V was cut by 3 bases and J by 6 bases, with 15 bases left in between. The CDR3 DNA reads as TGTGCCAGCAGTTTGGACGGAGGGGTAGGTCAGCCCCAGCATTTT. It codes for CASSLDGGVGQPQHF.

The chain uses TRBV18 and TRBJ2-2; TRBD1 agrees at 8 bases. The CDR3 contains 17 residues. Germline V gives CDR1 KGHSH, CDR2 LQKENI. Trimming at V came to 3 bases and at J to 0 bases, leaving 6 bases not matched to a gene. DNA of the CDR3: TGTGCCAGCTCACCCAAAGGGGACAGGACGAACACCGGGGAGCTGTTTTTT. The encoded protein is CASSPKGDRTNTGELFF.

This clone was seen only once. The genes are TRBV5-1 and TRBJ1-1; 7 positions match TRBD1. The germline CDR1 and CDR2 sequences are SGHRS and YFSETQ. CDR3 length: 13 amino acids. The trim removed 5 bases at V and 8 bases at J, leaving 9 bases unmatched. The CDR3 bases are TGCGCCAGCAGGTCCGGGACAGCGAACGAAGCTTTCTTT. This codes for CASRSGTANEAFF. The full variable domain, in which reference TRBV5-1 and TRBJ1-1 provide the parts outside the CDR3, is KAGVTQTPRYLIKTRGQQVTLSCSPISGHRSVSWYQQTPGQGLQFLFEYFSETQRNKGNFPGRFSGRQFSNSRSEMNVSTLELGDSALYLCASRSGTANEAFFGQGTRLTVV.

V usage is TRBV5-1 and J usage is TRBJ2-3; possibly TRBD1 for D (6 bases). V gave up 4 bases and J gave up 3 bases, with 15 bases separating them. CDR1 and CDR2 (germline): SGHRS, YFSETQ. This CDR3 has 15 residues. The CDR3 spells CASSPQGGRTDTQYF. Here the CDR3 DNA reads TGCGCCAGCAGCCCACAGGGTGGGCGAACAGATACGCAGTATTTT.

The genes are TRBV5-1 and TRBJ2-5; 8 positions agree with TRBD1. The CDR3 runs 15 residues. After removal of 4 bases from V and 4 bases from J, the junction contained 9 bases not matched to a gene. Germline loops: CDR1 SGHRS, CDR2 YFSETQ. The chain's CDR3 is CASSTLGTGGETQYF. CDR3 nucleotides: TGCGCCAGCAGCACCCTAGGGACAGGCGGAGAGACCCAGTACTTC.

The chain recombines TRBV21-1 with TRBJ2-2; TRBD2, the table's D call, was not compared with the DNA. TRBV21-1 is flagged as a pseudogene. This CDR3 region has 15 residues. As DNA, the CDR3 is TGTGCCAGCAGCAGGTCTAGCGGAGTGGTCGGGGAGCTGTTTTTT. It codes for CASSRSSGVVGELFF.

The rearrangement uses TRBV2 and TRBJ2-7; weak D call: TRBD2 (5 bases). The V end was cut by 0 bases, the J end by 9 bases, with 9 bases between. Per germline, CDR1 SNHLY and CDR2 FYNNEI. The CDR3 contains 12 residues. The DNA for the CDR3 is TGTGCCAGCAGTGAAGCGCTTCGGGGGCAGTACTTC. Its translation: CASSEALRGQYF.

The chain employs TRBV2 and TRBJ2-1, with D possibly being TRBD1 (6 bases). This CDR3 has 20 amino acids. The V end was cut by 4 bases, the J end by 0 bases, with 25 bases between. Germline V gives CDR1 SNHLY, CDR2 FYNNEI. The CDR3 bases are TGTGCCAGCAGTGGAGACCGGGACAATATCTTATTGAGCTCCTACAATGAGCAGTTCTTC. The encoded protein is CASSGDRDNILLSSYNEQFF.

The genes are TRBV7-2 and TRBJ2-1; 7 bases fit TRBD2. After removal of 1 base from V and 5 bases from J, the junction contained 2 bases not matched to a gene. Germline-derived CDR1 and CDR2 are SGHTA and FQGNSA. The CDR3 loop spans 14 amino acids. In DNA, the CDR3 is TGTGCCAGCAGCTTAGGGGGAGGGGACAATGAGCAGTTCTTC. Protein: CASSLGGGDNEQFF.

The rearrangement joins TRBV21-1 to TRBJ2-3; the listed D gene, TRBD2, was not tested against the DNA. TRBV21-1 is a known pseudogene. The CDR3 length is 18 residues. The CDR3 loop reads CASSKGPGPEGPTDTQYF. For the CDR3, the DNA is TGTGCCAGCAGCAAAGGACCCGGACCGGAGGGCCCCACAGATACGCAGTATTTT.